The T cell receptor beta chain described here comes from a study of blood T cell repertoires in COVID-19. Original methodology: Quantification of nucleated cells was approximated via reference gene primer amplification. Here immunoSEQ multiplex PCR was the method, and the copy in TCRdb shows in-frame clones only, minus some. That table gives V, J and clone size, and the DNA gave D and trimming. The sample lists about 310,000 clones, 85% to 90% occurring once. In terms of age and location, participants ranged from roughly 18 to 90 years and lived in about two dozen US areas. In assigning cohorts, the study relied on participant-reported clinical history. The CDR3 runs 14 residues. The trim removed 4 bases at V and 3 bases at J, leaving 6 bases unmatched. Germline CDR1 is SGDLS and CDR2 is YYNGEE.

The specimen was PBMCs or T cells enriched from blood (not recorded which). V usage is TRBV9 and J usage is TRBJ2-7, with 8 bases that match TRBD1. The source is a woman in her 30s who had recovered from COVID-19. The CDR3 region is CASSFGQGDYEQYF. The CDR3 nucleotides read TGTGCCAGCAGCTTCGGACAGGGTGACTACGAGCAGTACTTC.